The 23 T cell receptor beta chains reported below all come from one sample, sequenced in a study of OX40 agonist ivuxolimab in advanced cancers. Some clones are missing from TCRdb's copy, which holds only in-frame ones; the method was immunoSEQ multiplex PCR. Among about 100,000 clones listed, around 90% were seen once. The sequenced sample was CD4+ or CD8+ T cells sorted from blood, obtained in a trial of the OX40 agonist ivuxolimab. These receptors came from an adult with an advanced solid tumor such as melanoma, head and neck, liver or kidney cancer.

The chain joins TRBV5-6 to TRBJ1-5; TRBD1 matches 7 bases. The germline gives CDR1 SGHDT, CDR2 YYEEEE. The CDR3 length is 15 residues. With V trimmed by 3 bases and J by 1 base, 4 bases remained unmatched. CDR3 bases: TGTGCCAGCAGCTGGGGACAGACCAGCAATCAGCCCCAGCATTTT. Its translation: CASSWGQTSNQPQHF. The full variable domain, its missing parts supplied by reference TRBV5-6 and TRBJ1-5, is DAGVTQSPTHLIKTRGQQVTLRCSPKSGHDTVSWYQQALGQGPQFIFQYYEEEERQRGNFPDRFSGHQFPNYSSELNVNALLLGDSALYLCASSWGQTSNQPQHFGDGTRLSIL.

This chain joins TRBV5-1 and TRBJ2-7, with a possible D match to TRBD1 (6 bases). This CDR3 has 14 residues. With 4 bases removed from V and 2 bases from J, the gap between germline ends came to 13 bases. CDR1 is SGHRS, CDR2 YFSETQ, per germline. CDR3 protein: CASSPDRLPYEQYF. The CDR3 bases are TGCGCCAGCAGCCCAGACAGGTTACCCTACGAGCAGTACTTC.

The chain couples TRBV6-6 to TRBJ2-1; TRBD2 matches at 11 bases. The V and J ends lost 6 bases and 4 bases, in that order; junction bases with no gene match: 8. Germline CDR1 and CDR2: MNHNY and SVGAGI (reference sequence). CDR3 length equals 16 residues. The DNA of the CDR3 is TGTGCCAGCAGCCAGACCACTAGCGGGGGATACAATGAGCAGTTCTTC. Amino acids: CASSQTTSGGYNEQFF.

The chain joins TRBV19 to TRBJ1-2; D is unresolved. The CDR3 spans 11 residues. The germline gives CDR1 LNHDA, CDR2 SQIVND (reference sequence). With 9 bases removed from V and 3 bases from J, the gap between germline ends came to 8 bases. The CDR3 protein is CARRYYYGYTF. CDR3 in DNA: TGTGCCAGGAGGTATTACTATGGCTACACCTTC.

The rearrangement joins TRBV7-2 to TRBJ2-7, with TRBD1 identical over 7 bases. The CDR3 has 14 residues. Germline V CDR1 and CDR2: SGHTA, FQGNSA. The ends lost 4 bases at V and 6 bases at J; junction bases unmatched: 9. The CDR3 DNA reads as TGTGCCAGCAGCTCTGATCAGGGGGTCGTCGAGCAGTACTTC. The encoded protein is CASSSDQGVVEQYF.

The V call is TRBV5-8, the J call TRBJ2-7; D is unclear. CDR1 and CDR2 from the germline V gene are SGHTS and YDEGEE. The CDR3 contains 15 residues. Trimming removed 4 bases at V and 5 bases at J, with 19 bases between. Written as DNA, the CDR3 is TGTGCCAGCAGCGCCGCAGATGGTCGTAGGGACGAGCAGTACTTC. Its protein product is CASSAADGRRDEQYF. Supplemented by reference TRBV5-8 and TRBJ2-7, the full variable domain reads EAGVTQSPTHLIKTRGQQATLRCSPISGHTSVYWYQQALGLGLQFLLWYDEGEERNRGNFPPRFSGRQFPNYSSELNVNALELEDSALYLCASSAADGRRDEQYFGPGTRLTVT.

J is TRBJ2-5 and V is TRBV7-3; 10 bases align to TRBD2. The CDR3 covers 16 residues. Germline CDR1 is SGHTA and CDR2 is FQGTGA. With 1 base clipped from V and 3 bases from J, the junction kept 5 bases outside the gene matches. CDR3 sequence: CASSLSSSGGKETQYF. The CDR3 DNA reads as TGTGCCAGCAGCTTAAGCTCTAGCGGGGGAAAAGAGACCCAGTACTTC.

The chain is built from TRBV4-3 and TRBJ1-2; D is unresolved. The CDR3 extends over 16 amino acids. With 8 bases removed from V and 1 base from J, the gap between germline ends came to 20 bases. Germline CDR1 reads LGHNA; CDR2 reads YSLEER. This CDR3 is CASADIRSAVNYGYTF. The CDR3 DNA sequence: TGCGCCAGCGCAGACATCCGGTCGGCCGTTAACTATGGCTACACCTTC.

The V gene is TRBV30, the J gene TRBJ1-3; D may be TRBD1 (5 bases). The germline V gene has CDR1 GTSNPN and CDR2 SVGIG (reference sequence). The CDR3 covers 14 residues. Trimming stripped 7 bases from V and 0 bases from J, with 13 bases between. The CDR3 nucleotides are TGTGCCTCGTTGGGACGGCTCTCTGGAAACACCATATATTTT. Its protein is CASLGRLSGNTIYF.

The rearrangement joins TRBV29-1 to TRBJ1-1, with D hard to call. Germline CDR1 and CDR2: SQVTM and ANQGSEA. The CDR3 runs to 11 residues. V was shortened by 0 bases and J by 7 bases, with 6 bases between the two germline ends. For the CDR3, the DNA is TGCAGCGTTGAAGATCGTGTTGAAGCTTTCTTT. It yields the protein CSVEDRVEAFF.

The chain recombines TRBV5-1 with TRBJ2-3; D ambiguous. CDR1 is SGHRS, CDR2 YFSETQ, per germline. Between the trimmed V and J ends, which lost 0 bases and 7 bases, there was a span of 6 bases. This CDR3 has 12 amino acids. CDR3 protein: CASSLEQYTQYF. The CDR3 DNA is TGCGCCAGCAGCTTGGAGCAGTATACGCAGTATTTT.

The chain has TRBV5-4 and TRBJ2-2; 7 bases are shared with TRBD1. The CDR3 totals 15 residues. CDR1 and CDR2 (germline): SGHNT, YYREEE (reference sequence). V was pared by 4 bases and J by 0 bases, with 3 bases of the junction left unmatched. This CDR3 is CASSRGGSNTGELFF. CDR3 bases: TGTGCCAGCAGCCGAGGGGGCTCGAACACCGGGGAGCTGTTTTTT.

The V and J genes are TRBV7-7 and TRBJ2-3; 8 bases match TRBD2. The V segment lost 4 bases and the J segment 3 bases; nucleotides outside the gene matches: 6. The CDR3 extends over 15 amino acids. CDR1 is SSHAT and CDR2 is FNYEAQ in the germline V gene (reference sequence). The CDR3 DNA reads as TGTGCCAGCAGCTCGGGGGGGACGACGACAGATACGCAGTATTTT. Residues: CASSSGGTTTDTQYF.

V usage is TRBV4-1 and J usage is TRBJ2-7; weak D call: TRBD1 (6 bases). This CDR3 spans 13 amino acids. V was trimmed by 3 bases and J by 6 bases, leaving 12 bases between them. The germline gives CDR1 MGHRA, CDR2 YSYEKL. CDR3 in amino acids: CASSHQGRFEQYF. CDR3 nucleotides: TGCGCCAGCAGCCACCAGGGGCGCTTCGAGCAGTACTTC.

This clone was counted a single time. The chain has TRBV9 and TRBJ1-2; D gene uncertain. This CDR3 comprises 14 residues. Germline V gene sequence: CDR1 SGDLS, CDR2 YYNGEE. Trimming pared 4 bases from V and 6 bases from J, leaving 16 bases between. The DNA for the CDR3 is TGTGCCAGCAGCCCAGACTTCCTAGGTCATGGCTACACCTTC. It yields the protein CASSPDFLGHGYTF.

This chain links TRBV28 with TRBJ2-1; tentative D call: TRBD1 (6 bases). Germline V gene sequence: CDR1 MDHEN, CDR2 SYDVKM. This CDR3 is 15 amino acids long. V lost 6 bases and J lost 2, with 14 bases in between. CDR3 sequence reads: CASSRSGQPYNEQFF. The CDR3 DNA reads TGTGCCAGCAGCCGCTCGGGACAACCCTACAATGAGCAGTTCTTC.

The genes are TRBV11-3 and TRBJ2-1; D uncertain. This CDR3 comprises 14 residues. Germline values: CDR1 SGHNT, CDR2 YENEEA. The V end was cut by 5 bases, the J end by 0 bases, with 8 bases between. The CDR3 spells CASSPRSSYNEQFF. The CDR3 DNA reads TGTGCCAGCAGCCCGCGAAGCTCCTACAATGAGCAGTTCTTC.

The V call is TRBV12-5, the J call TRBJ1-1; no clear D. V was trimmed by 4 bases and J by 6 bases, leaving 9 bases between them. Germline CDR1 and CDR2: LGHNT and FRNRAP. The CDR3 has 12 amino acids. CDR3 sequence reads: CASGSGGAEAFF. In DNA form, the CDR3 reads TGTGCTAGTGGTTCGGGCGGCGCTGAAGCTTTCTTT. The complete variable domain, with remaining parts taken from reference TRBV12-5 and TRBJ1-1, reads DARVTQTPRHKVTEMGQEVTMRCQPILGHNTVFWYRQTMMQGLELLAYFRNRAPLDDSGMPKDRFSAEMPDATLATLKIQPSEPRDSAVYFCASGSGGAEAFFGQGTRLTVV.

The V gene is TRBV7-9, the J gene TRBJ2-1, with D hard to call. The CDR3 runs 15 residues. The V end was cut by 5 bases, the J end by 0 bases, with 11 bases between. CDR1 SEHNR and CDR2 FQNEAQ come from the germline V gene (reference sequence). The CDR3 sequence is CASSPLASSYNEQFF. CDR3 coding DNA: TGTGCCAGCAGCCCCCTGGCGAGCTCCTACAATGAGCAGTTCTTC.

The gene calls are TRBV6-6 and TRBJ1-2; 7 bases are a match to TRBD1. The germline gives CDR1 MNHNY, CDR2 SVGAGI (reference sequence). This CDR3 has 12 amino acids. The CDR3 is CVGGTADYGYTF. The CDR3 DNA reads TGTGTAGGCGGGACAGCCGACTATGGCTACACCTTC.

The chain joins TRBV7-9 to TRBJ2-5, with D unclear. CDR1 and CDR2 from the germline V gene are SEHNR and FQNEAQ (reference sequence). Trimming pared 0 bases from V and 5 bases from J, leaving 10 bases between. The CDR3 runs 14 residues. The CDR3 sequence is CASSLAGNRETQYF. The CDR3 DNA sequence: TGTGCCAGCAGCTTAGCGGGAAATAGGGAGACCCAGTACTTC.

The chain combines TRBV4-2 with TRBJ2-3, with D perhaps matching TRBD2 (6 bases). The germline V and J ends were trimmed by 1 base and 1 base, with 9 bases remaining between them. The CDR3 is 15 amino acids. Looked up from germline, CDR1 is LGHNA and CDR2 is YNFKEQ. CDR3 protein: CASSQGLVGTDTQYF. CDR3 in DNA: TGTGCCAGCAGCCAAGGACTAGTGGGCACAGATACGCAGTATTTT.

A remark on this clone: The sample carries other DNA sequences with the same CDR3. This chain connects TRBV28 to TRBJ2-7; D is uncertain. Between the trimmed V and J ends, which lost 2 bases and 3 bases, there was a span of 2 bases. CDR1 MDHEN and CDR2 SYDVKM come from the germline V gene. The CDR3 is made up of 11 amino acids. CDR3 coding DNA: TGTGCCAGCAGTTTACTCTACGAGCAGTACTTC. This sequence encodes CASSLLYEQYF.